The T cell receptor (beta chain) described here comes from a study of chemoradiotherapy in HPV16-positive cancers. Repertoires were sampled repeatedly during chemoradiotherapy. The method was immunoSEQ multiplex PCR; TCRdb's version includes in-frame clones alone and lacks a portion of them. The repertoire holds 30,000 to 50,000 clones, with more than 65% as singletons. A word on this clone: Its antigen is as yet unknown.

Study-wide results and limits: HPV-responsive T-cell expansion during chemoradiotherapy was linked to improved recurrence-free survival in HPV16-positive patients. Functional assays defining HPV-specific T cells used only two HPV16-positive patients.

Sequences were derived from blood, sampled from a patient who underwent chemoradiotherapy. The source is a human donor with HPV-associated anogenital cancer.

This CDR3 is CAISESTGRNYGYTF. CDR3 nucleotides: TGTGCCATCAGTGAGTCGACGGGACGGAACTATGGCTACACCTTC. J is TRBJ1-2 and V is TRBV10-3; a possible D gene is TRBD1 (5 bases). The germline CDR1 and CDR2 sequences are ENHRY and SYGVKD. The CDR3 is made up of 15 amino acids. The V end lost 0 bases, the J end lost 2 bases, and 10 bases lay between the germline ends.